Presented here are 23 T cell receptor beta chains from one specimen sequenced in a study of blood T cell repertoires in COVID-19. Profiling relied on immunoSEQ multiplex PCR, and the TCRdb table lists in-frame clones only, not all of them. The sample has 130,000 to 150,000 clones; about 80% are singletons. Input material: PBMCs or T cells enriched from blood (not recorded which). Receptors were obtained from a man aged 50 to 60 who had recovered from COVID-19.

For the CDR3, the DNA is TGTGCCAGCAGCCCGCCGCTAAGCTCCTACAATGAGCAGTTCTTC. Protein product: CASSPPLSSYNEQFF. The gene calls are TRBV7-6 and TRBJ2-1, with unresolved D. V was shortened by 5 bases and J by 0 bases, with 11 bases between the two germline ends. Germline CDR1 SGHVS, CDR2 FNYEAQ. The CDR3 totals 15 residues. Variable domain in full (rest from reference TRBV7-6 and TRBJ2-1): GAGVSQSPRYKVTKRGQDVALRCDPISGHVSLYWYRQALGQGPEFLTYFNYEAQQDKSGLPNDRFSAERPEGSISTLTIQRTEQRDSAMYRCASSPPLSSYNEQFFGPGTRLTVL.

Points on this clone: The junction differs from germline at one of its ends, possibly a read error. The V call is TRBV14, the J call TRBJ2-1; D possibly corresponds to TRBD2 (5 bases). The CDR3 has 13 amino acids. Germline V CDR1 and CDR2: SGHDN, FVKESK. CDR3 sequence: CASSQDLAGRPIF. CDR3 DNA: TGTGCCAGCAGCCAAGATCTTGCGGGCCGACCGATCTTC.

This clone showed up just a few times. The chain joins TRBV11-2 to TRBJ1-2, with 8 bases aligning to TRBD1. Germline CDR1 is SGHAT and CDR2 is FQNNGV. V trimming: 4 bases; J trimming: 0 bases; junction bases outside the gene matches: 10. The CDR3 has 17 residues. The CDR3 nucleotides are TGTGCCAGCAGCTCCCGTCTGGGACAGGAGACTAACTATGGCTACACCTTC. Protein product: CASSSRLGQETNYGYTF.

The chain is built from TRBV15 and TRBJ2-7; possible D gene TRBD2, 5 bases. In germline, CDR1 is LNHNV, CDR2 YYDKDF (reference sequence). This CDR3 contains 14 residues. Trimming shortened V by 0 bases and J by 3 bases, and 9 bases separated the two germline ends. CDR3 DNA sequence: TGTGCCACCAGCAGAGAGGGAGTCTTCTACGAGCAGTACTTC. This translates into CATSREGVFYEQYF.

This rearrangement joins TRBV2 to TRBJ2-7; TRBD1 might be the D (6 bases). The V gene lost 7 bases and the J gene lost 1 base, with 17 bases spanning the gap. This CDR3 is built from 15 residues. Germline-derived CDR1 and CDR2 are SNHLY and FYNNEI. This CDR3 reads CASTASGARSYEQYF. The CDR3 region has the DNA TGTGCCAGCACCGCATCAGGGGCCCGTTCCTACGAGCAGTACTTC.

The rearrangement uses TRBV28 and TRBJ2-2; 11 bases match TRBD1. The junction had 9 bases not matched to a gene; V was cut back by 1 base and J by 5 bases. This CDR3 region has 18 residues. CDR1 MDHEN and CDR2 SYDVKM come from the germline V gene. CDR3 region: CASSLSGQGARGTGELFF. In DNA, the CDR3 is TGTGCCAGCAGTTTATCCGGACAGGGGGCGCGAGGGACCGGGGAGCTGTTTTTT.

This rearrangement joins TRBV12-3 or TRBV12-4 to TRBJ2-7; no clear D. Trimming stripped 5 bases from V and 2 bases from J, with 10 bases between. The CDR3 covers 13 residues. The CDR3 DNA reads TGTGCCAGCAGTAAGAAACGGGCCTACGAGCAGTACTTC. The encoded protein is CASSKKRAYEQYF.

This chain uses TRBV5-1 with TRBJ2-3; D unclear. The CDR3 spans 14 residues. V dropped 4 bases and J dropped 2 bases, with 11 bases sitting between them. CDR1 and CDR2 (germline): SGHRS, YFSETQ. This CDR3 reads CASSPLENTDTQYF. The CDR3 region has the DNA TGCGCCAGCAGCCCCCTAGAGAACACAGATACGCAGTATTTT.

This chain links TRBV19 with TRBJ1-5; D is possibly TRBD1 (5 bases). The length of the CDR3 is 15 residues. Germline V gene sequence: CDR1 LNHDA, CDR2 SQIVND (reference sequence). Between the trimmed V and J ends, which lost 6 bases and 0 bases, there was a span of 12 bases. CDR3 in DNA: TGTGCCAGTAGCACCGGGACTTATAGCAATCAGCCCCAGCATTTT. Protein: CASSTGTYSNQPQHF.

The J gene is TRBJ1-4, the V gene TRBV4-2; no firm D call. The ends were cut back, 1 base at V and 2 bases at J, with 14 bases in the middle. The CDR3 totals 17 residues. Germline CDR1 LGHNA, CDR2 YNFKEQ. CDR3 loop: CASSQGLPRVTNEKLFF. Here the CDR3 DNA reads TGTGCCAGCAGCCAAGGACTACCCCGGGTGACTAATGAAAAACTGTTTTTT.

The rearrangement joins TRBV5-6 to TRBJ1-6, with a possible D match to TRBD1 (6 bases). Trimming removed 2 bases from V and 7 bases from J, with 16 bases in between. The CDR3 extends over 16 amino acids. The germline gives CDR1 SGHDT, CDR2 YYEEEE. The CDR3 spells CASSFLRGGANSPLHF. Here the CDR3 DNA reads TGTGCCAGCAGCTTTCTTAGAGGGGGTGCAAATTCACCCCTCCACTTT.

The gene calls are TRBV5-1 and TRBJ1-2; TRBD1 matches at 7 bases. CDR1 SGHRS and CDR2 YFSETQ come from the germline V gene. The CDR3 has 14 amino acids. Unmatched junction bases numbered 5, after V lost 6 bases and J lost 0 bases. CDR3 in amino acids: CASKRGGSNYGYTF. The CDR3, as DNA: TGCGCCAGCAAGAGAGGGGGCTCTAACTATGGCTACACCTTC.

This clone turned up a few times. The chain recombines TRBV19 with TRBJ2-7, with D maybe TRBD2 (7 bases). V gave up 5 bases and J gave up 2 bases, with 19 bases separating them. In germline, CDR1 is LNHDA, CDR2 SQIVND (reference sequence). The CDR3 runs to 16 residues. Here the CDR3 reads CASSPGGGRGAYEQYF. The CDR3 DNA reads as TGTGCCAGTAGTCCAGGCGGGGGCAGGGGAGCCTACGAGCAGTACTTC.

The chain has TRBV7-2 and TRBJ1-6, with D unresolved. The CDR3 has 17 amino acids. Germline CDR1 is SGHTA and CDR2 is FQGNSA. Trimming left V 1 base short and J 10 bases short, with 20 bases between. This CDR3 is CASSLVPRPRSGSPLHF. Here the CDR3 DNA reads TGTGCCAGCAGCTTAGTCCCCCGACCGAGGAGCGGATCACCCCTCCACTTT.

The rearrangement links TRBV29-1 to TRBJ2-3; 9 bases map to TRBD1. This CDR3 has 13 amino acids. Germline CDR1 is SQVTM and CDR2 is ANQGSEA. The ends lost 4 bases at V and 7 bases at J; junction bases unmatched: 6. CDR3 bases: TGCAGCGTTGTAGGGACAGGGATTAATACGCAGTATTTT. Translated, it gives CSVVGTGINTQYF.

This clone was seen a handful of times. The chain couples TRBV7-2 to TRBJ2-7; 10 bases are a match to TRBD1. The CDR3 runs 15 residues. J was trimmed by 1 base and V by 5 bases; bases with no gene match: 5. Germline values: CDR1 SGHTA, CDR2 FQGNSA. CDR3 coding DNA: TGTGCCAGCAGCGCGGGACAGGGGATTTCCTACGAGCAGTACTTC. This sequence encodes CASSAGQGISYEQYF.

J is TRBJ2-7 and V is TRBV6-2 or TRBV6-3, with D unclear. The germline V and J ends were trimmed by 6 bases and 2 bases, with 17 bases remaining between them. CDR3 length: 15 amino acids. Germline V gene lookup returns CDR1 MNHEY and CDR2 SVGEGT. As DNA, the CDR3 is TGTGCCAGCAGCCCGAACAGCATTGCCACCTACGAGCAGTACTTC. Residues: CASSPNSIATYEQYF.

The rearrangement links TRBV6-4 to TRBJ2-3, with TRBD2 matching 8 bases. V shed 2 bases, J shed 6 bases, and the junction held 1 base outside the gene matches. The CDR3 totals 13 residues. Germline CDR1 and CDR2: MRHNA and SNTAGT. CDR3 region: CASSDRGGDTQYF. The CDR3 DNA reads as TGTGCCAGCAGTGACCGGGGGGGGGATACGCAGTATTTT.

This clone was detected a few times. The chain links TRBV11-1 to TRBJ2-3, with a weak D call TRBD2 (7 bases). The CDR3 loop spans 16 amino acids. The germline V and J ends were trimmed by 1 base and 1 base, with 12 bases remaining between them. The germline CDR1 and CDR2 sequences are SGHAT and FQDESV (reference sequence). The CDR3 sequence is CASSLGGGQRTDTQYF. The DNA for the CDR3 is TGTGCCAGCAGCTTAGGGGGGGGGCAACGCACAGATACGCAGTATTTT. Full variable domain (missing parts from reference TRBV11-1 and TRBJ2-3): EAEVAQSPRYKITEKSQAVAFWCDPISGHATLYWYRQILGQGPELLVQFQDESVVDDSQLPKDRFSAERLKGVDSTLKIQPAELGDSAMYLCASSLGGGQRTDTQYFGPGTRLTVL.

J is TRBJ1-2 and V is TRBV27; D possibly corresponds to TRBD1 (5 bases). CDR1 is MNHEY and CDR2 is SMNVEV in the germline V gene (reference sequence). The V and J ends lost 0 bases and 8 bases respectively, with 10 bases between them. The CDR3 contains 13 residues. The DNA of the CDR3 is TGTGCCAGCAGTTTATCCCAGGGAAGGGGCTACACCTTC. Amino acids: CASSLSQGRGYTF.

V is TRBV6-2 or TRBV6-3 and J is TRBJ1-1; D remains unclear. This CDR3 comprises 14 residues. Germline V gives CDR1 MNHEY, CDR2 SVGEGT. Deletions cut 1 base from V and 0 bases from J, with 6 bases between. CDR3 loop: CASSYYAVNTEAFF. In DNA form, the CDR3 reads TGTGCCAGCAGTTACTATGCAGTGAACACTGAAGCTTTCTTT.

This sequence joins TRBV3-1 (or the pseudogene TRBV3-2) and TRBJ1-6, with TRBD1 matching over 9 bases. Germline-derived CDR1 and CDR2 are LGHDT and YNNKEL (reference sequence). This CDR3 spans 13 amino acids. Trimming at V came to 4 bases and at J to 8 bases, leaving 0 bases not matched to a gene. The CDR3 reads CASSRDRDSPLHF. The CDR3 DNA follows: TGTGCCAGCAGCCGGGACAGGGATTCACCCCTCCACTTT.

The chain recombines TRBV5-1 with TRBJ1-1; D ambiguous. The CDR3 totals 15 residues. Germline assignment: CDR1 SGHRS and CDR2 YFSETQ. The V and J ends lost 2 bases and 4 bases respectively, with 15 bases between them. The CDR3 reads CASSLDTTLSTEAFF. The CDR3 bases are TGCGCCAGCAGCTTAGACACGACCCTTAGCACTGAAGCTTTCTTT. The complete variable domain, with remaining parts taken from reference TRBV5-1 and TRBJ1-1, reads KAGVTQTPRYLIKTRGQQVTLSCSPISGHRSVSWYQQTPGQGLQFLFEYFSETQRNKGNFPGRFSGRQFSNSRSEMNVSTLELGDSALYLCASSLDTTLSTEAFFGQGTRLTVV.